Following are 14 T cell receptor beta chains from one sample sequenced in a study of blood T cell repertoires in COVID-19. Generated by immunoSEQ multiplex PCR, the TCRdb table keeps only in-frame clones and is missing some. The data contain about 200,000 clones, more than 70% of them singletons. The sequenced material came from PBMCs or T cells enriched from blood (not recorded which). These receptors were collected from a middle-aged man with acute COVID-19.

This clone was counted between two and nine times. This rearrangement joins TRBV3-1 (or the pseudogene TRBV3-2) to TRBJ1-1; no firm D call. Per germline, CDR1 LGHDT and CDR2 YNNKEL (reference sequence). The CDR3 consists of 16 residues. Trimming removed 3 bases from V and 0 bases from J, with 14 bases in between. CDR3 nucleotide sequence: TGTGCCAGCAGCCACCTTCGAAGCGCAGTGAACACTGAAGCTTTCTTT. This gives the protein CASSHLRSAVNTEAFF.

This clone was seen more than once but under ten times. The rearrangement joins TRBV2 to TRBJ2-5, with TRBD2 identical over 10 bases. The CDR3 is 15 residues long. The germline V gene has CDR1 SNHLY and CDR2 FYNNEI. The trim removed 7 bases at V and 6 bases at J, leaving 11 bases unmatched. The CDR3 reads CASTTTSGQGKTQYF. The CDR3 region has the DNA TGTGCCAGCACCACGACTAGCGGGCAGGGGAAGACCCAGTACTTC.

The V and J genes are TRBV9 and TRBJ2-7, with 9 bases that match TRBD1. Losses at the gene ends were 3 bases for V and 12 bases for J; bases not matched to a gene: 10. CDR1 and CDR2 (germline): SGDLS, YYNGEE. This CDR3 spans 13 amino acids. The CDR3 DNA reads as TGTGCCAGCAGCGGGCGCCAGGACAGGGGACCGTACTTC. Translation: CASSGRQDRGPYF.

The chain carries TRBV28 and TRBJ2-5; no clear D gene. Deletions cut 8 bases from V and 1 base from J, with 11 bases between. The germline gives CDR1 MDHEN, CDR2 SYDVKM. The CDR3 spans 13 residues. The CDR3: CASRVDFQETQYF. The CDR3 DNA sequence: TGTGCCAGCCGCGTCGACTTCCAAGAGACCCAGTACTTC.

V and J are TRBV28 and TRBJ2-3; TRBD2 matches 7 bases. This CDR3 comprises 15 residues. V was clipped by 1 base and J by 2 bases; unmatched bases: 3. Germline CDR1 is MDHEN and CDR2 is SYDVKM. For the CDR3, the DNA is TGTGCCAGCAGTTTATTAAGCGGGAACACAGATACGCAGTATTTT. Translated: CASSLLSGNTDTQYF.

The chain joins TRBV25-1 to TRBJ1-3; D uncertain. V lost 2 bases, J lost 2 bases, and 10 bases lay in between. CDR1 MGHDK and CDR2 SYGVNS come from the germline V gene. The CDR3 has 15 residues. CDR3 region: CASSESGPPGNTIYF. The CDR3 DNA reads as TGTGCCAGCAGTGAAAGCGGTCCTCCTGGAAACACCATATATTTT. Full variable domain (outside the CDR3, taken from reference TRBV25-1 and TRBJ1-3): EADIYQTPRYLVIGTGKKITLECSQTMGHDKMYWYQQDPGMELHLIHYSYGVNSTEKGDLSSESTVSRIRTEHFPLTLESARPSHTSQYLCASSESGPPGNTIYFGEGSWLTVV.

V usage is TRBV11-2 and J usage is TRBJ2-3; 7 nucleotides agree with TRBD1. The germline gives CDR1 SGHAT, CDR2 FQNNGV. This CDR3 has 14 amino acids. V lost 10 bases and J lost 0; bases outside the gene matches: 7. The chain's CDR3 is CATKQGLSTDTQYF. DNA of the CDR3: TGTGCCACCAAACAGGGGCTAAGCACAGATACGCAGTATTTT.

The chain is built from TRBV15 and TRBJ2-7; no firm D call. V was clipped by 1 base and J by 1 base, with 17 bases between them. This CDR3 region has 17 residues. Germline V gene sequence: CDR1 LNHNV, CDR2 YYDKDF (reference sequence). The DNA for the CDR3 is TGTGCCACCAGCAGAGGAGGAAGAGATCCCTCGTCCTACGAGCAGTACTTC. Its translation: CATSRGGRDPSSYEQYF.

This chain joins TRBV6-2 or TRBV6-3 and TRBJ2-7; 9 nucleotides align to TRBD1. CDR3 length: 13 amino acids. The V and J ends lost 5 bases and 6 bases, in that order; junction bases with no gene match: 5. The germline gives CDR1 MNHEY, CDR2 SVGEGT. The chain's CDR3 is CASSGGTGTEQYF. CDR3 nucleotides: TGTGCCAGCAGTGGCGGGACAGGGACCGAGCAGTACTTC.

V and J are TRBV19 and TRBJ2-2; 8 nucleotides agree with TRBD2. CDR1 is LNHDA and CDR2 is SQIVND in the germline V gene (reference sequence). CDR3 length: 16 residues. V lost 8 bases, J lost 1 base, and 9 bases stayed unmatched. The CDR3 bases are TGTGCCAGTTCTCCGAGCGGGAGATGGAACACCGGGGAGCTGTTTTTT. Amino acid sequence: CASSPSGRWNTGELFF.

V is TRBV19 and J is TRBJ2-1; D is uncertain. The CDR3 extends over 13 amino acids. V was clipped by 5 bases and J by 1 base, with 6 bases between them. Germline V gene data show CDR1 as LNHDA and CDR2 as SQIVND (reference sequence). CDR3 nucleotide sequence: TGTGCCAGTAGTCGAGAGTCCTACAATGAGCAGTTCTTC. Translated: CASSRESYNEQFF.

The rearrangement joins TRBV4-3 to TRBJ2-7; D gene uncertain. The germline V gene has CDR1 LGHNA and CDR2 YSLEER. CDR3 length equals 13 residues. The V end was cut by 0 bases, the J end by 1 base, with 4 bases between. CDR3 protein: CASSQEASYEQYF. For the CDR3, the DNA is TGCGCCAGCAGCCAAGAAGCGTCCTACGAGCAGTACTTC.

The table lists this clone with a count of one. The chain carries TRBV4-1 and TRBJ1-5; 9 bases align to TRBD1. V lost 3 bases, J lost 1 base, and 7 bases stayed unmatched. The germline V gene has CDR1 MGHRA and CDR2 YSYEKL. The CDR3 has 17 amino acids. CDR3 residues: CASSHPRGQGSNQPQHF. The CDR3 DNA sequence: TGCGCCAGCAGCCACCCACGCGGACAGGGGAGCAATCAGCCCCAGCATTTT.

This chain links TRBV13 with TRBJ1-5; no reliable D call. The CDR3 consists of 14 residues. V dropped 3 bases and J dropped 0 bases, with 6 bases sitting between them. Germline CDR1 and CDR2: PRHDT and FYEKMQ (reference sequence). CDR3 DNA sequence: TGTGCCAGCAGCTTGGGCACTAGCAATCAGCCCCAGCATTTT. Its protein is CASSLGTSNQPQHF.